These 16 T cell receptor beta chains came from one sample sequenced in a study of identical twins' blood T cells. TCRdb recomputed calls from the 5' RACE reads with MiXCR, one row per CDR3 protein. The sample carries roughly 340,000 distinct CDR3 sequences, approximately 30% recorded once. Sequenced material: PBMCs. The receptors were sampled from a woman aged 18-55 years in good health.

The chain links TRBV5-1 to TRBJ1-1, with TRBD1 matching 7 bases. Germline V gene lookup returns CDR1 SGHRS and CDR2 YFSETQ. The CDR3 loop spans 16 amino acids. After removal of 3 bases from V and 1 base from J, the junction contained 9 bases not matched to a gene. This CDR3 reads CASSSDRFHTNTEAFF. CDR3 bases: TGCGCCAGCAGCTCGGACAGGTTCCACACGAACACTGAAGCTTTCTTT.

In its sample, this clonotype was seen a few times. The chain couples TRBV3-1 to TRBJ1-3; D uncertain. The V gene lost 2 bases and the J gene lost 4 bases, with 9 bases spanning the gap. This CDR3 contains 14 residues. From germline, CDR1 is LGHDT and CDR2 YNNKEL (reference sequence). CDR3 sequence: CASSQLRTGNTIYF. DNA of the CDR3: TGTGCCAGCAGCCAACTGCGGACGGGAAACACCATATATTTT.

The V call is TRBV5-1, the J call TRBJ2-2; D is unclear. This CDR3 is built from 13 residues. The V and J ends lost 4 bases and 5 bases respectively, with 9 bases between them. From germline, CDR1 is SGHRS and CDR2 YFSETQ. The CDR3 region has the DNA TGCGCCAGCAGCGATTACACTACCGGGGAGCTGTTTTTT. This sequence encodes CASSDYTTGELFF.

The V and J genes are TRBV7-9 and TRBJ1-1; D gene ambiguous. CDR3 length: 12 residues. The germline CDR1 and CDR2 sequences are SEHNR and FQNEAQ (reference sequence). Trimming left V 7 bases short and J 4 bases short, with 10 bases between. CDR3 sequence: CASMMGSTEAFF. The CDR3 nucleotides are TGTGCCAGCATGATGGGGTCCACTGAAGCTTTCTTT.

This clonotype was observed a handful of times. No conserved phenylalanine or tryptophan ends this CDR3, so it is likely a read error. The DNA is omitted, as the CDR3 cannot be located on it reliably, and the CDR3 follows TCRdb's listing. The chain is built from TRBV19 and TRBJ1-2; the table assigns TRBD1, which was not confirmed against the DNA. The CDR3 comprises 13 residues, both ends counted. CDR1 is LNHDA, CDR2 SQIVND, per germline (reference sequence). The CDR3 loop reads CASSLGTGTFSSD.

The DNA for the CDR3 is TGCAGCGTCTCCGGGACTAGCGGGGGGAGCCCCTACAATGAGCAGTTCTTC. This codes for CSVSGTSGGSPYNEQFF. The chain carries TRBV29-1 and TRBJ2-1; 15 bases are a match to TRBD2. The CDR3 totals 17 residues. Germline V lookup: CDR1 SQVTM, CDR2 ANQGSEA. The J segment lost 2 bases and the V segment lost 6 bases, leaving 8 bases of the junction unmatched.

This chain links TRBV7-2 with TRBJ1-1; the D is unclear. The CDR3 is 13 residues long. The V and J ends lost 6 bases and 0 bases respectively, with 8 bases between them. Germline V gene lookup returns CDR1 SGHTA and CDR2 FQGNSA. The CDR3 nucleotides read TGTGCCAGCAGGTCCATGATGAACACTGAAGCTTTCTTT. Translation gives CASRSMMNTEAFF.

This clonotype was seen a few times. This rearrangement joins TRBV11-2 to TRBJ2-1, with TRBD2 matching over 10 bases. The CDR3 length is 16 residues. V dropped 8 bases and J dropped 5; count of bases not matched to a gene: 12. Germline assignment: CDR1 SGHAT and CDR2 FQNNGV. CDR3 DNA sequence: TGTGCCAGCGGCCCGTTCGGGACTAGCGCCAACAATGAGCAGTTCTTC. Its translation: CASGPFGTSANNEQFF.

V is TRBV14 and J is TRBJ2-1; TRBD2 agrees at 8 bases. CDR3 length: 15 residues. Trimming cost V 1 base and J 4 bases; bases outside gene matches: 3. The germline CDR1 and CDR2 sequences are SGHDN and FVKESK. CDR3 DNA: TGTGCCAGCAGCCAAGTCCCGGGAGGGTACAATGAGCAGTTCTTC. This encodes CASSQVPGGYNEQFF.

This clonotype was counted only a few times. V gene TRBV5-6 combines with J gene TRBJ1-2; 10 positions agree with TRBD1. V was pared by 4 bases and J by 8 bases, with 5 bases of the junction left unmatched. The CDR3 loop spans 13 amino acids. Germline values: CDR1 SGHDT, CDR2 YYEEEE. Written as DNA, the CDR3 is TGTGCCAGCAGCCTATGGGACAGGGGAGGCTACACCTTC. Translating it yields CASSLWDRGGYTF.

J is TRBJ2-3 and V is TRBV19; TRBD1 is a possible D gene (6 bases). The length of the CDR3 is 14 residues. The V and J ends lost 9 bases and 4 bases respectively, with 17 bases between them. Germline V gene data show CDR1 as LNHDA and CDR2 as SQIVND (reference sequence). The CDR3 spells CASWRTGSADTQYF. CDR3 DNA sequence: TGTGCCAGCTGGCGAACAGGGAGTGCAGATACGCAGTATTTT.

The CDR3 sequence: CASSTRHPNYGYTF. Here the CDR3 DNA reads TGTGCCAGCAGCACCAGACACCCTAACTATGGCTACACCTTC. The V gene is TRBV11-2, the J gene TRBJ1-2; D gene unclear. The CDR3 consists of 14 residues. Germline V CDR1 and CDR2: SGHAT, FQNNGV. With 5 bases removed from V and 0 bases from J, the gap between germline ends came to 10 bases.

The chain recombines TRBV7-6 with TRBJ2-5, with TRBD1 matching over 10 bases. Per the germline V gene, CDR1 is SGHVS and CDR2 is FNYEAQ. The junction had 7 bases not matched to a gene; V was cut back by 4 bases and J by 5 bases. This CDR3 spans 15 amino acids. CDR3 sequence (DNA): TGTGCCAGCAGCTCGTGGACAGGGGGTCGGGAGACCCAGTACTTC. This encodes CASSSWTGGRETQYF. The whole variable domain, filled in from reference TRBV7-6 and TRBJ2-5, reads GAGVSQSPRYKVTKRGQDVALRCDPISGHVSLYWYRQALGQGPEFLTYFNYEAQQDKSGLPNDRFSAERPEGSISTLTIQRTEQRDSAMYRCASSSWTGGRETQYFGPGTRLLVL.

This clonotype was detected many times. This chain uses TRBV11-2 with TRBJ2-2, with D maybe TRBD2 (5 bases). CDR3 length: 14 residues. V was trimmed by 5 bases and J by 3 bases, leaving 10 bases between them. Germline V gene data show CDR1 as SGHAT and CDR2 as FQNNGV. CDR3 sequence reads: CASSTDFDTGELFF. In DNA, the CDR3 is TGTGCCAGCAGCACGGACTTCGACACCGGGGAGCTGTTTTTT. The variable domain in full, with the rest retrieved from reference TRBV11-2 and TRBJ2-2, is EAGVAQSPRYKIIEKRQSVAFWCNPISGHATLYWYQQILGQGPKLLIQFQNNGVVDDSQLPKDRFSAERLKGVDSTLKIQPAKLEDSAVYLCASSTDFDTGELFFGEGSRLTVL.

This clonotype was recorded many times. The chain carries TRBV19 and TRBJ2-1; D is unresolved. This CDR3 has 11 residues. V was clipped by 9 bases and J by 6 bases, with 9 bases between them. Germline V CDR1 and CDR2: LNHDA, SQIVND (reference sequence). The CDR3 bases are TGTGCCAGCGGTCGGCTCAATGAGCAGTTCTTC. Residues: CASGRLNEQFF.

This chain joins TRBV28 and TRBJ1-2; 8 bases line up with TRBD1. With V trimmed by 5 bases and J by 8 bases, 7 bases remained unmatched. The CDR3 sequence is 13 residues long. Germline loops: CDR1 MDHEN, CDR2 SYDVKM. CDR3: CASSQIDRGGYTF. CDR3 in DNA: TGTGCCAGCAGTCAAATCGACAGGGGAGGCTACACCTTC.